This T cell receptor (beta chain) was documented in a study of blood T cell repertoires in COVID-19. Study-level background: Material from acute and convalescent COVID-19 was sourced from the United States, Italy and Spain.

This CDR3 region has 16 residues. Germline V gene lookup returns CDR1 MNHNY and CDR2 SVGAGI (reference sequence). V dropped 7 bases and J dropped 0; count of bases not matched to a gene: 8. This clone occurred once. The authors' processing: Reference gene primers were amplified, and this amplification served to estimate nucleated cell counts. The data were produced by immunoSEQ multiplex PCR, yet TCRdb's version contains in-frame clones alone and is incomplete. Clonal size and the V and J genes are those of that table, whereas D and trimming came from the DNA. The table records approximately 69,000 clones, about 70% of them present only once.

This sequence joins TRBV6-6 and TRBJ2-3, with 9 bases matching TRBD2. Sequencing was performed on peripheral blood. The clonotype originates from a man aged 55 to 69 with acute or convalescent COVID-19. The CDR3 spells CASTSGVASSTDTQYF. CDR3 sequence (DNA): TGTGCCAGCACTAGCGGGGTCGCTTCTAGCACAGATACGCAGTATTTT.